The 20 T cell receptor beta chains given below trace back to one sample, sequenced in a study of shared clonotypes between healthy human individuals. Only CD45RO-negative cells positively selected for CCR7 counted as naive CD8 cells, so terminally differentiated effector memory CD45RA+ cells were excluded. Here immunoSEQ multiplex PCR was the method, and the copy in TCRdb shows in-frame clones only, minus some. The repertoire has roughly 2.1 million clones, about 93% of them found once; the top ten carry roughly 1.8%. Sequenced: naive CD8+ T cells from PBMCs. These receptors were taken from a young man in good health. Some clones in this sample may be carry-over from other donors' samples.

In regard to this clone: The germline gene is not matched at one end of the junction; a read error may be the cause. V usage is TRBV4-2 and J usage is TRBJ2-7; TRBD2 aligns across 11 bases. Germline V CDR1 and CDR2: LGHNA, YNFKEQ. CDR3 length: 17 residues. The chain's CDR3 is CASSEETVGLADYEQYF. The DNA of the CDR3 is TGTGCCAGCAGCGAAGAAACTGTGGGACTAGCGGATTACGAGCAGTACTTC.

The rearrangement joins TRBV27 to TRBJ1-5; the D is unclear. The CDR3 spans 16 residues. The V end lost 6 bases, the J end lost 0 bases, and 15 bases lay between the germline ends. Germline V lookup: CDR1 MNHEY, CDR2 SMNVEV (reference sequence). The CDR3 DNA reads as TGTGCCAGCAGAATGTCAGCGTTCTATAGCAATCAGCCCCAGCATTTT. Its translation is CASRMSAFYSNQPQHF.

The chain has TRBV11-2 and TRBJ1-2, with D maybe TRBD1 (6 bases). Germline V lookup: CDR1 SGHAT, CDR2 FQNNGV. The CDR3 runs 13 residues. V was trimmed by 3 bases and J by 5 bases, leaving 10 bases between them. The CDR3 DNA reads TGTGCCAGCAGCTTTAGGGGGTTGTATGGCTACACCTTC. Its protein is CASSFRGLYGYTF.

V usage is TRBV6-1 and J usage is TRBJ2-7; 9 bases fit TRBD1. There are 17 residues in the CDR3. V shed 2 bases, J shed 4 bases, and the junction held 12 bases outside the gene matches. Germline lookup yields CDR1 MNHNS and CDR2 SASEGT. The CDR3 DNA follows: TGTGCCAGCAGTGAATTGGAGGGACAGGGTGGTCAATACGAGCAGTACTTC. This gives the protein CASSELEGQGGQYEQYF.

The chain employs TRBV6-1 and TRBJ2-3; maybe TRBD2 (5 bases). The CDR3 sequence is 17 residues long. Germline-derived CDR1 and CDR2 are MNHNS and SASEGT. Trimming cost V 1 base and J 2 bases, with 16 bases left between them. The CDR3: CASSEDPSGSVTDTQYF. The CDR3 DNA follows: TGTGCCAGCAGTGAAGATCCATCGGGATCAGTCACAGATACGCAGTATTTT.

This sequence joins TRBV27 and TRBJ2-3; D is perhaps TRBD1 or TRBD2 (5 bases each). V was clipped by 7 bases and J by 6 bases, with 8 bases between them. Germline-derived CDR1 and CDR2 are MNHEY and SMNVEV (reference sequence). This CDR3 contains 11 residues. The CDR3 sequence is CASTWGDTQYF. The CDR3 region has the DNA TGTGCCAGCACCTGGGGGGATACGCAGTATTTT.

Here the CDR3 DNA reads TGTGCCAGTAGTCCCTACAGGGTCAGGAACACTGAAGCTTTCTTT. It is translated as CASSPYRVRNTEAFF. The V gene is TRBV19, the J gene TRBJ1-1; D might be TRBD1 (6 bases). Between the trimmed V and J ends, which lost 5 bases and 1 base, there was a span of 14 bases. The germline V gene has CDR1 LNHDA and CDR2 SQIVND (reference sequence). The CDR3 runs to 15 residues.

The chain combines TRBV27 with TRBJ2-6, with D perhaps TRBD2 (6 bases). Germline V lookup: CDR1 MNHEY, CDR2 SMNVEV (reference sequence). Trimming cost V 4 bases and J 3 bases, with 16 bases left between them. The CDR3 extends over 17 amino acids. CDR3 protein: CASSSRDFRFGANVLTF. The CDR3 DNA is TGTGCCAGCAGTTCGAGGGACTTCAGGTTTGGGGCCAACGTCCTGACTTTC.

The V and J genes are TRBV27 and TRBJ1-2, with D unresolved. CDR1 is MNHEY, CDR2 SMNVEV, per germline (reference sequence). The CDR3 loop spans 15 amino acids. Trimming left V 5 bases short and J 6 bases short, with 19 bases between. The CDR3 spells CASSPTGPAWDGYTF. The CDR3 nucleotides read TGTGCCAGCAGTCCCACCGGGCCTGCCTGGGATGGCTACACCTTC.

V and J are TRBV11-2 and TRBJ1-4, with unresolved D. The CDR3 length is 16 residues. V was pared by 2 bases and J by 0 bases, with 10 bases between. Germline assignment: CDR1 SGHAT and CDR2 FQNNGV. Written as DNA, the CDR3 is TGTGCCAGCAGCTTATACGGGGTGGCAACTAATGAAAAACTGTTTTTT. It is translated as CASSLYGVATNEKLFF. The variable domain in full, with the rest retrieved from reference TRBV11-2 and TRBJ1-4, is EAGVAQSPRYKIIEKRQSVAFWCNPISGHATLYWYQQILGQGPKLLIQFQNNGVVDDSQLPKDRFSAERLKGVDSTLKIQPAKLEDSAVYLCASSLYGVATNEKLFFGSGTQLSVL.

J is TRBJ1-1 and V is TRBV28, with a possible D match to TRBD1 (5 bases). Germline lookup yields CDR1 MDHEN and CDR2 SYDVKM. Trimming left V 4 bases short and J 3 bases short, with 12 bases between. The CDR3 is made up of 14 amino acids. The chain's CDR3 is CASSSWDGDTEAFF. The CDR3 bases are TGTGCCAGCAGTTCCTGGGACGGAGACACTGAAGCTTTCTTT.

The CDR3 loop reads CASSLPGSTGELFF. For the CDR3, the DNA is TGTGCCAGCAGTTTGCCAGGGAGCACCGGGGAGCTGTTTTTT. The V call is TRBV27, the J call TRBJ2-2; D may be TRBD1 or TRBD2 (5 bases each). CDR3 length: 14 residues. Germline V gene data show CDR1 as MNHEY and CDR2 as SMNVEV (reference sequence). V was pared by 3 bases and J by 4 bases, with 9 bases between.

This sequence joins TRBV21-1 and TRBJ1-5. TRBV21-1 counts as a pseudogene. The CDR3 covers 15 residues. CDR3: CASSKATGRDQPQHF. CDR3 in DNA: TGTGCCAGCAGCAAAGCGACGGGGAGGGATCAGCCCCAGCATTTT.

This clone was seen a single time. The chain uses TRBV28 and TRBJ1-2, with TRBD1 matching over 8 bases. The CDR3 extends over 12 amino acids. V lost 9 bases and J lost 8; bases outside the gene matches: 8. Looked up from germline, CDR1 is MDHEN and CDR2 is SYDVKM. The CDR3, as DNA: TGTGCCAGTACAGGGGGGGACGAGGGCTACACCTTC. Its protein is CASTGGDEGYTF.

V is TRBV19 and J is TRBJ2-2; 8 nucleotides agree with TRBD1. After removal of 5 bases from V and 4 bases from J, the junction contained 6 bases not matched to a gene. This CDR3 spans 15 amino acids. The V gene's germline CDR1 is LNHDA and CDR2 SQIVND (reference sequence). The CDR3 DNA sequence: TGTGCCAGTAGTTTCCGACAGGGGTCCACCGGGGAGCTGTTTTTT. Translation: CASSFRQGSTGELFF.

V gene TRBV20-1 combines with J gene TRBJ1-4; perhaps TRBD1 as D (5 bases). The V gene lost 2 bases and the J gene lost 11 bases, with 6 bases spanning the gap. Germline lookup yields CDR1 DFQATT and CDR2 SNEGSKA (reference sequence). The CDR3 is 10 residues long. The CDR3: CSARWDKLFF. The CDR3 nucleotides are TGCAGTGCTAGATGGGACAAACTGTTTTTT.

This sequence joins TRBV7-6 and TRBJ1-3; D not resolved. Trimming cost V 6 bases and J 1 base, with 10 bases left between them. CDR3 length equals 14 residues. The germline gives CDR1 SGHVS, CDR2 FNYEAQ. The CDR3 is CASSPQVSGNTIYF. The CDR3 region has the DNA TGTGCCAGCAGTCCGCAGGTATCTGGAAACACCATATATTTT.

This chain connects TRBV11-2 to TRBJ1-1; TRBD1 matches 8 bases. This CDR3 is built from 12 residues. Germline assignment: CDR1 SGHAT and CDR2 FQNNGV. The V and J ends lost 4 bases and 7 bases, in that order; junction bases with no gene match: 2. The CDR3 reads CASSSDRGEAFF. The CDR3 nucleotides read TGTGCCAGCAGCTCTGACAGGGGTGAAGCTTTCTTT.

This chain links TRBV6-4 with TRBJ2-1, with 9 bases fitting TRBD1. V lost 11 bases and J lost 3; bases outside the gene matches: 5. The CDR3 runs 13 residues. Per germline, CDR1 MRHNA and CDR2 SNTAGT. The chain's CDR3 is CAGETGGYNEQFF. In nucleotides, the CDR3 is TGTGCCGGAGAGACAGGGGGCTACAATGAGCAGTTCTTC.

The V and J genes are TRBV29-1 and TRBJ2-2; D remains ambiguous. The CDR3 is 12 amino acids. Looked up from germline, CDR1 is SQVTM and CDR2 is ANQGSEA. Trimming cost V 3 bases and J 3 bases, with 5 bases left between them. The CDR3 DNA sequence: TGCAGCGTTGAGGTTGACACCGGGGAGCTGTTTTTT. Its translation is CSVEVDTGELFF.